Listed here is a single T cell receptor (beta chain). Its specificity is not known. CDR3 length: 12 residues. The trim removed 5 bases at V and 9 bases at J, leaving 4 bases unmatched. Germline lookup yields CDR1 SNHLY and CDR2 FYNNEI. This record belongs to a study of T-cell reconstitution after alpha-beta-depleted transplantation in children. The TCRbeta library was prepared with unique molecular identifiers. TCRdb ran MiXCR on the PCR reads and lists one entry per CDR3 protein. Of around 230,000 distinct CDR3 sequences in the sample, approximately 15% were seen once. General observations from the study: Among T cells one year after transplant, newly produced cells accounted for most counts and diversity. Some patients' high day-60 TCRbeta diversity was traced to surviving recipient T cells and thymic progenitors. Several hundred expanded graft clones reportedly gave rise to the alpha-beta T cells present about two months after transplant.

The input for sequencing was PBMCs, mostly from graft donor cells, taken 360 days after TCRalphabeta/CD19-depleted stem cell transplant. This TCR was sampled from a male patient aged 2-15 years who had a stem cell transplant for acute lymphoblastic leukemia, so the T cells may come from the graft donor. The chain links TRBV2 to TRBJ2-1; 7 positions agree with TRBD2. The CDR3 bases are TGTGCCAGCAGTCTGACTAGCAGTGAGCAGTTCTTC. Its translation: CASSLTSSEQFF.